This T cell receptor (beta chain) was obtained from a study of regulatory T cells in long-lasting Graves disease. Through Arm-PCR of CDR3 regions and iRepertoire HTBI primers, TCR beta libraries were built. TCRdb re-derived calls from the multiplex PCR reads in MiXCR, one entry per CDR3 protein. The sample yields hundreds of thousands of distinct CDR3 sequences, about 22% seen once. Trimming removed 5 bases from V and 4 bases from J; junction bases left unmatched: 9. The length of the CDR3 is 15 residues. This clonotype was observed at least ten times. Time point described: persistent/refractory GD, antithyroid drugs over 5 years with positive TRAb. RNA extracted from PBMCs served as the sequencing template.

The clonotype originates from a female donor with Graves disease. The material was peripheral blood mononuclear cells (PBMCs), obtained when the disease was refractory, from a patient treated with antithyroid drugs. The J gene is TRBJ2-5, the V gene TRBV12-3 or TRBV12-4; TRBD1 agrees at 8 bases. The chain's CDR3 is CASSRDRIRRETQYF. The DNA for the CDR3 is TGTGCCAGCAGTCGGGACAGGATTAGGAGAGAGACCCAGTACTTC.